The clone carrying this T cell receptor beta chain occurred a few times. Its antigen is not known. This record belongs to a study of CD8 T cells in ankylosing spondylitis. Study-wide findings and caveats: Significant enrichment of disease-linked clones was reportedly seen in matched ankylosing spondylitis synovial fluid. Relatively scarce in peripheral blood, disease-linked clones were CD8+.

One entry per CDR3 protein, called by TCRdb with MiXCR from the 5' RACE reads. The repertoire holds nearly 250,000 distinct CDR3 sequences, with roughly a third as singletons. This CDR3 has 16 residues. V was clipped by 0 bases and J by 0 bases, with 12 bases between them. Germline V gene data show CDR1 as DFQATT and CDR2 as SNEGSKA (reference sequence). The sample comprised blood, either unsorted or a sorted T cell fraction (not recorded which). The TCR sequence derives from a male donor with ankylosing spondylitis or in good health (not recorded which). The chain joins TRBV20-1 to TRBJ2-4, with no clear D. The CDR3 protein is CSARDGTDQAKNIQYF. The CDR3 DNA is TGCAGTGCTAGAGATGGAACAGATCAAGCCAAAAACATTCAGTACTTC.